This paragraph covers one T cell receptor (beta chain) sequence. The source of the sample is a study of T cell responses to AZD1222 COVID-19 vaccine. Here immunoSEQ multiplex PCR was the method, and the copy in TCRdb shows in-frame clones only, minus some. The top ten hold 3.5% to 5.5% of the sample, which has 150,000 to 200,000 clones, 90% seen once. The ends were cut back, 4 bases at V and 0 bases at J, with 13 bases in the middle. In germline, CDR1 is KGHSH, CDR2 LQKENI. The CDR3 spans 16 residues. This rearrangement joins TRBV18 to TRBJ2-4; possible D gene TRBD1, 5 bases. The sample consisted of peripheral blood, taken 28 days after the second dose of the MenACWY control vaccine. This sequence originates from an adult who received the MenACWY meningococcal vaccine as a control. The CDR3, as DNA: TGTGCCAGCTCACTACAGGTTCTAGGAGCCAAAAACATTCAGTACTTC. Residues: CASSLQVLGAKNIQYF.